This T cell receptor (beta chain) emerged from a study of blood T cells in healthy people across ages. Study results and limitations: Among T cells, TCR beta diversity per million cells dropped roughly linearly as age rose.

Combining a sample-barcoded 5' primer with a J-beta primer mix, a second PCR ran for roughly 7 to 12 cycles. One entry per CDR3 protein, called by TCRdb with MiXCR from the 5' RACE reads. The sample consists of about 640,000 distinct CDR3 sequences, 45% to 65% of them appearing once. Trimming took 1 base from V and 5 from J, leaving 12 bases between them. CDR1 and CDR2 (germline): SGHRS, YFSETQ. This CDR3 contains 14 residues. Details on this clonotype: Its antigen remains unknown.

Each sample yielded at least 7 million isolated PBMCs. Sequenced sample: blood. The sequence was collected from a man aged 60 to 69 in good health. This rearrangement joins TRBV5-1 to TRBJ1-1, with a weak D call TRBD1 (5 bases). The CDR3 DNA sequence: TGCGCCAGCAGCTTGTCCGGGGCGAGGACTGAAGCTTTCTTT. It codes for CASSLSGARTEAFF.